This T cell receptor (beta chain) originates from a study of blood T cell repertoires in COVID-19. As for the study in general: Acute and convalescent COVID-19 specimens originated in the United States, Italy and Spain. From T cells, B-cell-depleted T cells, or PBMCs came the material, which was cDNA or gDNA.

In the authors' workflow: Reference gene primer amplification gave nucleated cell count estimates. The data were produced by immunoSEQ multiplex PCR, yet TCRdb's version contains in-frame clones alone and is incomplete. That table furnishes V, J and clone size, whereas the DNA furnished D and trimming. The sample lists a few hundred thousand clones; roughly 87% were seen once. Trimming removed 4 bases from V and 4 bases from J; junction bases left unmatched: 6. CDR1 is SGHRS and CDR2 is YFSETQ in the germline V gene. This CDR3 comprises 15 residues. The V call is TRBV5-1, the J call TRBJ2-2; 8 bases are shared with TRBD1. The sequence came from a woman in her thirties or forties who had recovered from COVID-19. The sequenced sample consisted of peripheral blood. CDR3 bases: TGCGCCAGCAGCACCGGAACAGGGGGCACCGGGGAGCTGTTTTTT. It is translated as CASSTGTGGTGELFF.